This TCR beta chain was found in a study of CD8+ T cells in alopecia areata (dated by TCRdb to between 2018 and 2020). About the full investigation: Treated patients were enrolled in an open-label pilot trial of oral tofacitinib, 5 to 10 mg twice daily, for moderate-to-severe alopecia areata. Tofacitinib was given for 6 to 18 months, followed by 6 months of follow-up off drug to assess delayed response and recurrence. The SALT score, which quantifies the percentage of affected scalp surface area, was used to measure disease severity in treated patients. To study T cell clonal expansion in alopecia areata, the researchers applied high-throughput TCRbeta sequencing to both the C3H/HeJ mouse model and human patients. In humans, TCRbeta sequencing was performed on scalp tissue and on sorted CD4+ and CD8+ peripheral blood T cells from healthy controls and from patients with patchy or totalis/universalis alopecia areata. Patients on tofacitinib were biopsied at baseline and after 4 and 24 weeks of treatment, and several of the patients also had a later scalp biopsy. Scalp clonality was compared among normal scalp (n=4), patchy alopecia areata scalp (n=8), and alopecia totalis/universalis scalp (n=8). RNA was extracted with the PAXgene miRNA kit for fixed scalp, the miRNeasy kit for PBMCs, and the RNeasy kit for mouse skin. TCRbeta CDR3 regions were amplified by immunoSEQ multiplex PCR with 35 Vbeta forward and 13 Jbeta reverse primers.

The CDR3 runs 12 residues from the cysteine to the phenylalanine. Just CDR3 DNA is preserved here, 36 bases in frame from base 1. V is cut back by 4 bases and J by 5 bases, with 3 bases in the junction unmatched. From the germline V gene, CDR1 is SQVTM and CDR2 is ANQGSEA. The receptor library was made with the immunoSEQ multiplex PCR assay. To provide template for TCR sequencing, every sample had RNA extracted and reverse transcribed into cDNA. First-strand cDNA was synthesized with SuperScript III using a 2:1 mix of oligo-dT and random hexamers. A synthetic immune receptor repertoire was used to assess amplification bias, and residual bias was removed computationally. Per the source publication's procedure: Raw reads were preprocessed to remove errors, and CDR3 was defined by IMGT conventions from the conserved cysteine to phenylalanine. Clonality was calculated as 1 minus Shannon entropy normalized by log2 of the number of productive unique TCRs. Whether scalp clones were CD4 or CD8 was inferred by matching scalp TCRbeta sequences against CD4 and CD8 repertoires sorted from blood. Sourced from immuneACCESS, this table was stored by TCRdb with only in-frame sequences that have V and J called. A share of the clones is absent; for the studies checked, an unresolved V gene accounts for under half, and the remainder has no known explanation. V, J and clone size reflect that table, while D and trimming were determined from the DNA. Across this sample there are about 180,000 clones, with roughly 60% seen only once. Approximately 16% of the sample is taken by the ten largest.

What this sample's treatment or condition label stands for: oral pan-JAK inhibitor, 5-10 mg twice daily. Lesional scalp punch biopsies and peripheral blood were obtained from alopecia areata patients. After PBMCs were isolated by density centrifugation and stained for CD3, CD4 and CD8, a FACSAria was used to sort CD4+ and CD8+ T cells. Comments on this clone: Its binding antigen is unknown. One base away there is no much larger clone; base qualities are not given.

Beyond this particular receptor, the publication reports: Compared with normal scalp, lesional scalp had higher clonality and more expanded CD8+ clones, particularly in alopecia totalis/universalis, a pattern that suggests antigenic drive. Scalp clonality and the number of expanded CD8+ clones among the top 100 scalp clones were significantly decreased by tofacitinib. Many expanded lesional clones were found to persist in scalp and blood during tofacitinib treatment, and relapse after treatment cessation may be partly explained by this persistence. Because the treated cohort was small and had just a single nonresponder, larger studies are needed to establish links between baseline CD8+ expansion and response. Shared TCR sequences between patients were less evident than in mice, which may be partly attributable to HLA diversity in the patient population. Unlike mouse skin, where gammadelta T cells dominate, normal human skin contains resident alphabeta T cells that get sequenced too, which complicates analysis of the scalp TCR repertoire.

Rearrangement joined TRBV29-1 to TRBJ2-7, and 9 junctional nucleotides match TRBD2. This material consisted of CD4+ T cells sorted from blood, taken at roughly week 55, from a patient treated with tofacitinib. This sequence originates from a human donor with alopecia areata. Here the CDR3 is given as CSVALAGDEQYF. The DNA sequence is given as TGCAGCGTTGCACTAGCGGGTGACGAGCAGTACTTC.